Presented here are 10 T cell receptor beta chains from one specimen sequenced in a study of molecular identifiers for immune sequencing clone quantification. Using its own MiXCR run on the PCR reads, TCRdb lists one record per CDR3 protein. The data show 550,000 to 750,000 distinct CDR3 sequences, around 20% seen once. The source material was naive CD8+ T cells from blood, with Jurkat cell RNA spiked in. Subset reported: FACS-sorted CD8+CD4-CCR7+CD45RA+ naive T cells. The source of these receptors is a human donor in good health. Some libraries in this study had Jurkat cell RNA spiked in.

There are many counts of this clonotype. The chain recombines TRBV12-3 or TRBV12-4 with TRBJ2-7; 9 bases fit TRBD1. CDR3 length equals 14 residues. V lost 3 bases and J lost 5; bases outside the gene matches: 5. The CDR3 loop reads CASSFDRGVNEQYF. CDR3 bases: TGTGCCAGCAGTTTCGACAGGGGGGTTAACGAGCAGTACTTC.

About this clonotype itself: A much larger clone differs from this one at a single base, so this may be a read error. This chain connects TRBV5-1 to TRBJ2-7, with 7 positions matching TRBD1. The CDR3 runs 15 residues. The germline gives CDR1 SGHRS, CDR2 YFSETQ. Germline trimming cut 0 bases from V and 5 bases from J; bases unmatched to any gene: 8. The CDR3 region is CASSLEGTESHEQYF. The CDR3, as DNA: TGCGCCAGCAGCTTGGAGGGGACAGAGTCCCACGAGCAGTACTTC. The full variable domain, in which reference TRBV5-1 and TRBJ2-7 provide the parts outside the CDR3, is KAGVTQTPRYLIKTRGQQVTLSCSPISGHRSVSWYQQTPGQGLQFLFEYFSETQRNKGNFPGRFSGRQFSNSRSEMNVSTLELGDSALYLCASSLEGTESHEQYFGPGTRLTVT.

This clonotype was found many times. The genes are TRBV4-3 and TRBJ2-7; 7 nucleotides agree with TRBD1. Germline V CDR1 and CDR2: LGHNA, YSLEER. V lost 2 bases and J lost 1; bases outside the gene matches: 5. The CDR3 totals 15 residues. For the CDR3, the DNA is TGCGCCAGCAGCCAAAGATGGGACAGTTCCTACGAGCAGTACTTC. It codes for CASSQRWDSSYEQYF.

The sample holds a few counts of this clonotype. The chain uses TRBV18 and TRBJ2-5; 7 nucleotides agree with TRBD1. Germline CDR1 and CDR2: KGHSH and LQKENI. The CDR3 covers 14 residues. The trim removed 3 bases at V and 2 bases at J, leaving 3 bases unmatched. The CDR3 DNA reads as TGTGCCAGCTCACCCGCGGACAGGCAAGAGACCCAGTACTTC. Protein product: CASSPADRQETQYF.

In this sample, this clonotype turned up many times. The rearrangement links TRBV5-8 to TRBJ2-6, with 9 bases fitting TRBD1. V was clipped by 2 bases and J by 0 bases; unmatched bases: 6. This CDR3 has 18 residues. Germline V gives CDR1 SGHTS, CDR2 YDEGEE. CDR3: CASSFGTGIPSGANVLTF. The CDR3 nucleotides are TGTGCCAGCAGCTTTGGGACAGGGATCCCCTCTGGGGCCAACGTCCTGACTTTC.

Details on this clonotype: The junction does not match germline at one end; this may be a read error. In DNA form, the CDR3 reads TGTGCCAATGGCCTCGGCACAGATACGCGGTATTTT. Translated: CANGLGTDTRYF. The rearrangement uses TRBV12-3 or TRBV12-4 and TRBJ2-3; D gene uncertain. This CDR3 region has 12 residues.

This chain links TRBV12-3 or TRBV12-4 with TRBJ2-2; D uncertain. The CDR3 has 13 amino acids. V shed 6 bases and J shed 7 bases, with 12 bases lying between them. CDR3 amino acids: CASRPGHSGELFF. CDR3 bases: TGTGCCAGCAGGCCGGGCCATAGCGGGGAGCTGTTTTTT.

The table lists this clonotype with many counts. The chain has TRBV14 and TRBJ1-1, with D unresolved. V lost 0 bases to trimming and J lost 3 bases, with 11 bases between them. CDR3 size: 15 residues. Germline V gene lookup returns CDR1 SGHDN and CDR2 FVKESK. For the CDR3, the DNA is TGTGCCAGCAGCCAAGAAGTAGCAGTCTACACTGAAGCTTTCTTT. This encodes CASSQEVAVYTEAFF. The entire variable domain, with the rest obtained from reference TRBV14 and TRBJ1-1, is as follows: EAGVTQFPSHSVIEKGQTVTLRCDPISGHDNLYWYRRVMGKEIKFLLHFVKESKQDESGMPNNRFLAERTGGTYSTLKVQPAELEDSGVYFCASSQEVAVYTEAFFGQGTRLTVV.

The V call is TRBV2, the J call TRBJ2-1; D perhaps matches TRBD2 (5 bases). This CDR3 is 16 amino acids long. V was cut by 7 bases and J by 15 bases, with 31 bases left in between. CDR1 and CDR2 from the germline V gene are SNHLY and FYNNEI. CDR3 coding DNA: TGTGCCAGCACCGATATAGCGAACCTAGCCGGAATGAGCATGTTCTTC. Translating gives CASTDIANLAGMSMFF.

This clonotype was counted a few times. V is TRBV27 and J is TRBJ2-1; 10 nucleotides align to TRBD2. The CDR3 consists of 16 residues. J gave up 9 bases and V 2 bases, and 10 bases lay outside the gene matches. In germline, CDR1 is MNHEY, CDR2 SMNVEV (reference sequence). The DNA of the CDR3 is TGTGCCAGCAGTTTAATCCCCACTAGCGGGACTTCTGAGCAGTTCTTC. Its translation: CASSLIPTSGTSEQFF.